Sequencing of this T cell receptor beta chain was carried out in a study of OX40 agonist ivuxolimab in advanced cancers. At the level of the study: Participants could have had prior anti-PD-1, anti-PD-L1 or anti-CTLA-4 therapy, and around 40% had some.

The germline V and J ends were trimmed by 4 bases and 4 bases, with 17 bases remaining between them. The CDR3 consists of 15 residues. CDR1 and CDR2 from the germline V gene are MGHRA and YSYEKL. Produced via immunoSEQ multiplex PCR; TCRdb's table is partial and in-frame only. This sample yields around 30,000 clones, of which approximately 89% are seen a single time; about 35% belongs to the top ten. The rearrangement uses TRBV4-1 and TRBJ2-7; no reliable D call. Here the sequenced sample was CD4+ or CD8+ T cells sorted from blood, taken in a trial of the OX40 agonist ivuxolimab. The origin of this receptor is an adult with an advanced solid tumor such as melanoma, head and neck, liver or kidney cancer. In DNA form, the CDR3 reads TGCGCCAGCAGCCCCCTCTTTATGGGGATATACGAGCAGTACTTC. Protein product: CASSPLFMGIYEQYF.